This record covers a single TCR beta chain. Its antigen is currently unknown. The V gene's germline CDR1 is SGHRS and CDR2 YFSETQ. The V segment lost 4 bases and the J segment 6 bases; nucleotides outside the gene matches: 21. The CDR3 loop spans 18 amino acids. The sample belongs to a study of shared clonotypes between healthy human individuals. Study outcomes and limitations: Clonotype sharing among donors was thought likely to change with sequencing depth. Lower generation probabilities were found for non-shared clonotypes than for those shared by all four donors. Incomplete sequencing of sorted subsets was indicated by rarefaction despite large depth.

Naive CD8 cells lacked CD45RO and underwent positive selection for CCR7, leaving out terminally differentiated effector memory CD45RA+ cells. Per sorted-subset replicate PCR, input was 150 to 250 ng DNA, representing about 32,000 T cell genomes. Produced via immunoSEQ multiplex PCR; TCRdb's table is partial and in-frame only. This table has some 2.1 million clones, 93% appearing once. The source is a man younger than 35 in good health. Some clones in this sample may be carry-over from other donors' samples. The sample consisted of naive CD8+ T cells from PBMCs. The chain has TRBV5-1 and TRBJ1-2, with 7 bases lining up with TRBD1. The CDR3 region has the DNA TGCGCCAGCAGCACAACCCAATCCGACAGGGAATCGTGGGATGGCTACACCTTC. It is translated as CASSTTQSDRESWDGYTF.